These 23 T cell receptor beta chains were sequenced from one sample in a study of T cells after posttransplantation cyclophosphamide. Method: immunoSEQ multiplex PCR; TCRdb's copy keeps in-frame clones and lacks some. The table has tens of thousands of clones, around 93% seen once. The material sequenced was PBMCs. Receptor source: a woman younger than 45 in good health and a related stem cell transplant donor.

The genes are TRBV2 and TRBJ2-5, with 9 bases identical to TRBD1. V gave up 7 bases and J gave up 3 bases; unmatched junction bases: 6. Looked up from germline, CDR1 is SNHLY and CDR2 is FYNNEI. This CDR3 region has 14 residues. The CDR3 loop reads CASTLDRGKETQYF. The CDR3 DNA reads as TGTGCCAGCACCTTAGACAGGGGGAAAGAGACCCAGTACTTC.

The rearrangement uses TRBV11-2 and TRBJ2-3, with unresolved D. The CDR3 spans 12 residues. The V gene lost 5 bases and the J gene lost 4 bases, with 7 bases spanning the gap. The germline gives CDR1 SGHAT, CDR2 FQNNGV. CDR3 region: CASSPSSDTQYF. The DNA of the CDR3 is TGTGCCAGCAGCCCGAGTTCAGATACGCAGTATTTT.

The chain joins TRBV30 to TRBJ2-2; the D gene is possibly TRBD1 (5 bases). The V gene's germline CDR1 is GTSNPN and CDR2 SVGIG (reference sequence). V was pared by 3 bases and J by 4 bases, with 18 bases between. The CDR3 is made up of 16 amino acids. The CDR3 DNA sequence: TGTGCCTGGAGACCCGTTCAGGGTTGGGTCACCGGGGAGCTGTTTTTT. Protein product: CAWRPVQGWVTGELFF.

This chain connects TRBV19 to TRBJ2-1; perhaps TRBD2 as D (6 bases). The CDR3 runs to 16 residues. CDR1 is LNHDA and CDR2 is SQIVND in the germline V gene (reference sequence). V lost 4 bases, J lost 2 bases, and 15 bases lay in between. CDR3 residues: CASSTQRREAYNEQFF. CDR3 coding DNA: TGTGCCAGTAGTACTCAGCGGAGGGAGGCCTACAATGAGCAGTTCTTC. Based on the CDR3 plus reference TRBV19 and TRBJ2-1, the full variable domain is DGGITQSPKYLFRKEGQNVTLSCEQNLNHDAMYWYRQDPGQGLRLIYYSQIVNDFQKGDIAEGYSVSREKKESFPLTVTSAQKNPTAFYLCASSTQRREAYNEQFFGPGTRLTVL.

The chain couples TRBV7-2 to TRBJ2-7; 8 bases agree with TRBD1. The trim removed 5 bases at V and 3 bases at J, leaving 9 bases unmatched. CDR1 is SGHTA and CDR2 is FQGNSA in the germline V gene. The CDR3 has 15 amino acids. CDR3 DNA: TGTGCCAGCAGCCATCGGACAGGGTTAAACTACGAGCAGTACTTC. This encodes CASSHRTGLNYEQYF.

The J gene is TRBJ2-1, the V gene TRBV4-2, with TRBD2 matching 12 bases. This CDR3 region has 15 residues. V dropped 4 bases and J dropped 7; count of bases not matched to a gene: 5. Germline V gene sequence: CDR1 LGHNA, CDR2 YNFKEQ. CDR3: CASSRTSGGSNEQFF. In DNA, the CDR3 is TGTGCCAGCAGCCGAACTAGCGGGGGGTCTAATGAGCAGTTCTTC.

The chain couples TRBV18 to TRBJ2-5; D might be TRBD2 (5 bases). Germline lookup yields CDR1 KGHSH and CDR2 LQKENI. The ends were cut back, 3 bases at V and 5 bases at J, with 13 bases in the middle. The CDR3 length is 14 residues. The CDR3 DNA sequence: TGTGCCAGCTCACCGGGTCAGAGGGTCGAGACCCAGTACTTC. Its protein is CASSPGQRVETQYF.

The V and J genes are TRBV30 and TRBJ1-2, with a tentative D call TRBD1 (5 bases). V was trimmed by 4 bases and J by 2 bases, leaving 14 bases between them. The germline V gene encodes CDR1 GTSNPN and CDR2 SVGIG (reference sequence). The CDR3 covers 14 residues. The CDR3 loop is CAWTLGRGNYGYTF. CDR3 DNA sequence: TGTGCCTGGACCCTTGGGAGGGGAAACTATGGCTACACCTTC.

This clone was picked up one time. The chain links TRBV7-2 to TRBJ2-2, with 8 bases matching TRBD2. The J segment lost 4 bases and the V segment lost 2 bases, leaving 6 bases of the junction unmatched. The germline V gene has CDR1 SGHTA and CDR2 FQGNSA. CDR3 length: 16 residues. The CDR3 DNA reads TGTGCCAGCAGCTTAACAGGACTAGCTCCCACCGGGGAGCTGTTTTTT. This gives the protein CASSLTGLAPTGELFF.

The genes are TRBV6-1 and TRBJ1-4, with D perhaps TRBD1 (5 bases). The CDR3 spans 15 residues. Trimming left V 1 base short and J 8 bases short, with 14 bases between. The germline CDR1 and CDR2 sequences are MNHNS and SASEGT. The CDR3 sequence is CASSEVIRVNEKLFF. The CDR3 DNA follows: TGTGCCAGCAGTGAAGTGATCAGGGTAAACGAAAAACTGTTTTTT.

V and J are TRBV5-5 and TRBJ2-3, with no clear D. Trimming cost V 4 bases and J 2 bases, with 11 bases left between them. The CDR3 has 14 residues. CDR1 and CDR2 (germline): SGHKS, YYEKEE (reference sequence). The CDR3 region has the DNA TGTGCCAGCAGCCGCAGCCCAGACACAGATACGCAGTATTTT. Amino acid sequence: CASSRSPDTDTQYF.

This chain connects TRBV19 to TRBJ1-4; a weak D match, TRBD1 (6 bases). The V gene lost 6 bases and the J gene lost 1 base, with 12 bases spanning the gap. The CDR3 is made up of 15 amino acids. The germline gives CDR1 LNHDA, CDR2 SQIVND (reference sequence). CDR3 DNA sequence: TGTGCCAGTAGCCAGGGGATGGAAACTAATGAAAAACTGTTTTTT. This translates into CASSQGMETNEKLFF.

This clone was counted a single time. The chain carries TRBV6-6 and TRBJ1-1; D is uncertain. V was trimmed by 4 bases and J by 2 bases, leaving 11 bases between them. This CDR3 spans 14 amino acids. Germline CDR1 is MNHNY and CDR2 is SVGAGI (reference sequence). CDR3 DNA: TGTGCCAGCAGTTCAATCGCAGGTAACACTGAAGCTTTCTTT. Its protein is CASSSIAGNTEAFF.

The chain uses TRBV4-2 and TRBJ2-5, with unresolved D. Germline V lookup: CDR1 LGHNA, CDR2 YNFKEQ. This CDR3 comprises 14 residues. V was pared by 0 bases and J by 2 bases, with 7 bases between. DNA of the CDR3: TGTGCCAGCAGCCAAGATGGGCTACAAGAGACCCAGTACTTC. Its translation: CASSQDGLQETQYF.

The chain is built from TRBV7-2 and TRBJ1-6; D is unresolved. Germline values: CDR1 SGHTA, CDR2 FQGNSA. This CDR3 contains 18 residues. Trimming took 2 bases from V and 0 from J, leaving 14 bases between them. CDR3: CASSLTLPAGSYNSPLHF. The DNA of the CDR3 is TGTGCCAGCAGCTTAACCCTCCCCGCCGGCTCCTATAATTCACCCCTCCACTTT.

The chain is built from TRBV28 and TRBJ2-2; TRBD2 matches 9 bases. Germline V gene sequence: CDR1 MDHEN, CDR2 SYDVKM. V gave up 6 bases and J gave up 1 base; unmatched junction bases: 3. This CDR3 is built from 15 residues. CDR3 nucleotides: TGTGCCAGCAGATTTAGCGGGAGGAACACCGGGGAGCTGTTTTTT. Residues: CASRFSGRNTGELFF. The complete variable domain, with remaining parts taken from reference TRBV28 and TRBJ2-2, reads DVKVTQSSRYLVKRTGEKVFLECVQDMDHENMFWYRQDPGLGLRLIYFSYDVKMKEKGDIPEGYSVSREKKERFSLILESASTNQTSMYLCASRFSGRNTGELFFGEGSRLTVL.

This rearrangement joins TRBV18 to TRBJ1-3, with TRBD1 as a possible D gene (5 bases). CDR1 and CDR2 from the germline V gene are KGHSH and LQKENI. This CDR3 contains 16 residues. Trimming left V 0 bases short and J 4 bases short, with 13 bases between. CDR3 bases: TGTGCCAGCTCACCACCTAACGGGGGTACCGGAAACACCATATATTTT. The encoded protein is CASSPPNGGTGNTIYF.

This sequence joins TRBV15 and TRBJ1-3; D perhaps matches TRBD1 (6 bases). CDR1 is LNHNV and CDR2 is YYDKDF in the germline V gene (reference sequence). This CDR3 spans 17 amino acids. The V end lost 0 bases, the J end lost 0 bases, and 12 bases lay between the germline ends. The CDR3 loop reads CATSRDPGGLSGNTIYF. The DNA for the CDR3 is TGTGCCACCAGCAGAGATCCGGGGGGCCTCTCTGGAAACACCATATATTTT.

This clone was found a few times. The CDR3 sequence: CASSQQRTGTGNGNTIYF. In DNA form, the CDR3 reads TGTGCCAGCAGCCAACAAAGAACCGGGACAGGCAATGGAAACACCATATATTTT. The chain employs TRBV4-2 and TRBJ1-3, with 8 bases identical to TRBD1. The germline CDR1 and CDR2 sequences are LGHNA and YNFKEQ. With V trimmed by 2 bases and J by 3 bases, 12 bases remained unmatched. The CDR3 has 18 amino acids.

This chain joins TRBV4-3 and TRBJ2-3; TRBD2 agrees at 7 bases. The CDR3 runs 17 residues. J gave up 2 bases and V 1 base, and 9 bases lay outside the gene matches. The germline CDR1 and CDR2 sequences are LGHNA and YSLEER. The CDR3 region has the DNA TGCGCCAGCAGCCAAGGACTAGCTTTCCTTCTCACAGATACGCAGTATTTT. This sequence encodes CASSQGLAFLLTDTQYF.

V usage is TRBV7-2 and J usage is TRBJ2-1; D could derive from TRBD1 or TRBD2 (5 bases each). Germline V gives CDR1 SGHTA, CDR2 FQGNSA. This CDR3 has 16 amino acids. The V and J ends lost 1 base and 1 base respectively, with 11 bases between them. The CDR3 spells CASSLDSGTSYNEQFF. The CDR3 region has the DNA TGTGCCAGCAGCTTAGATTCGGGGACGTCCTACAATGAGCAGTTCTTC.

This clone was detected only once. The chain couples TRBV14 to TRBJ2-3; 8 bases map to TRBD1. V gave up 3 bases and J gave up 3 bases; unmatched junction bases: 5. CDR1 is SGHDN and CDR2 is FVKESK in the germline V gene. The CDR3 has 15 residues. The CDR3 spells CASSQNRGKTDTQYF. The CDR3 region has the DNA TGTGCCAGCAGCCAGAACAGGGGGAAGACAGATACGCAGTATTTT. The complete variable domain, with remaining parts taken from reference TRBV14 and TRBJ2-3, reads EAGVTQFPSHSVIEKGQTVTLRCDPISGHDNLYWYRRVMGKEIKFLLHFVKESKQDESGMPNNRFLAERTGGTYSTLKVQPAELEDSGVYFCASSQNRGKTDTQYFGPGTRLTVL.

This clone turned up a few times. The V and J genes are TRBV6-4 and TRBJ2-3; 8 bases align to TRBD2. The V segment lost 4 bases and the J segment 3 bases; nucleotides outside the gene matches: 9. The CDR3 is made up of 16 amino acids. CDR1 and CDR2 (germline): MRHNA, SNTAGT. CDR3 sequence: CASSGDSGAGTDTQYF. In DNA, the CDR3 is TGTGCCAGCAGTGGAGATAGCGGGGCGGGAACAGATACGCAGTATTTT.